This entry features one TCR beta chain sequence. This clone appeared once. Its specific antigen is unknown. Per-base qualities were not stored, and no clone one base away is much larger. This record comes from a study of blood T cell repertoires in COVID-19 (dated by TCRdb to the early 2020s). Background for the entire study: Samples covering the acute and convalescent phases of COVID-19 were provided by collaborators in the United States, Italy and Spain. Samples came from the ongoing ImmuneRACE study (first 160 participants) plus 1,254 subjects from 6 global collaborators. Deeply sampled blood TCRbeta repertoires from subjects exposed to, actively infected with, or recovered from COVID-19 were included in the dataset. The repertoires were released in a freely available public database meant as a resource for research on the immune response to SARS-CoV-2. The material from the prospective study consisted of cDNA or gDNA derived from T cells, B-cell-depleted T cells, or PBMCs. HLA class I and class II types, where available, came from metadata supplied by the sample provider rather than from assay-based typing. The sample metadata nearly always contained a de-identified subject ID, COVID-19 status, age in years and sex.

The V end loses 0 bases and the J end loses 4 bases, and a stretch of 8 bases separates them. The CDR3 starts with the cysteine, ends with the phenylalanine, and has 14 residues. The CDR3 DNA has 42 bases and is translated from base 1. Via the germline V gene, CDR1 is SGDLS and CDR2 YYNGEE. TCRbeta CDR3 regions were amplified from genomic DNA using the immunoSEQ Assay, a bias-controlled multiplex PCR. Concerning the study's data processing: The number of nucleated cells in each sample was estimated from the amplification of reference gene primers within the assay. To quantify the absolute abundance of each unique TCRbeta CDR3 rearrangement, sequence reads were collapsed and filtered. For each sample, productive Simpson clonality was calculated as the square root of Simpson's diversity index over productive rearrangements. TCRdb took over this immuneACCESS table, retaining in-frame rearrangements with V and J assigned. Such tables are incomplete; in checked studies, under half of the missing clones stem from an unresolved V gene, and the remainder is unexplained. V, J and clone size are those of that table, while D and trimming were read from the DNA. This sample comprises about 120,000 clones, about 89% of them detected only once. The ten largest clonotypes hold more than 9.5% of the sample.

One collaborating source in Seattle enrolled patients during active infection and followed them longitudinally through the course of disease. The collaborating institutions used their own protocols to collect whole blood in K2EDTA tubes. Collaborator samples were shipped for TCRbeta analysis as frozen whole blood, isolated PBMCs, or DNA extracted from either sample type. Paper-wide results and their limitations: The quantity of clinical and demographic metadata differed by source and by participant and was supplied without curation.

The chain is encoded by TRBV9 joined to TRBJ2-1, with the D gene not confidently named. The sequenced sample was peripheral blood. This clonotype originated in a woman in her seventies with COVID-19, enrolled during active disease. CDR3 region: CASSVGSLYNEQFF. The DNA sequence is given as TGTGCCAGCAGCGTAGGTAGCCTTTACAATGAGCAGTTCTTC. The reference TRBV9 and TRBJ2-1 proteins fill in what lies around the CDR3, so the full variable domain reads DSGVTQTPKHLITATGQRVTLRCSPRSGDLSVYWYQQSLDQGLQFLIQYYNGEERAKGNILERFSAQQFPDLHSELNLSSLELGDSALYFCASSVGSLYNEQFFGPGTRLTVL.